A selection of T cell receptor beta chains follows, all from one sample in a study of PD-1 blockade in classical Hodgkin lymphoma. Clones were read by immunoSEQ multiplex PCR, and TCRdb kept only the in-frame ones, dropping some. The table records 80,000 to 100,000 clones, approximately 94% of them present only once. The specimen was peripheral blood mononuclear cells (PBMCs), collected before the fourth cycle of nivolumab. The receptors were sampled from a human donor with classical Hodgkin lymphoma. CDR3s leave out the opening cysteine and the closing phenylalanine or tryptophan. D genes are given only for firm matches. Expanded clones get a size class; other rows say once, few or many, or leave the size out.

v_gene	j_gene	d_gene	abundance	CDR3aa
TRBV6-1	TRBJ2-2	NA	once	ASSEPWGTNTGELF
TRBV10-1	TRBJ2-1	NA	NA	ASSDFVGSPYNEQF
TRBV7-9	TRBJ2-2	NA	NA	ASPRGPLGAGELF
TRBV28	TRBJ2-1	TRBD2	NA	ASGAGGSSYNEQF
TRBV28	TRBJ1-5	NA	NA	ASDRDHSNQPQH
TRBV5-1	TRBJ2-7	TRBD2	NA	ASSLYSGRTYEQY
TRBV6-6	TRBJ1-4	NA	NA	ASSYSTGAAKLF
TRBV28	TRBJ1-1	NA	NA	ASSFPSRQNMNTEAF
TRBV28	TRBJ1-5	NA	NA	ASSSIIRDIFNQPQH
TRBV19	TRBJ1-1	NA	NA	ASRQGITMNTEAF
TRBV7-8	TRBJ2-2	NA	NA	ASSPGTGELF
TRBV10-1	TRBJ1-2	NA	NA	ASSGPGQSAYGYT
TRBV7-9	TRBJ2-7	NA	NA	ASSSRGAGASGNTYEQY
TRBV5-4	TRBJ1-1	NA	NA	ASSQGILGGTEAF
TRBV27	TRBJ1-4	NA	NA	ASSMEGAPTNEKLF
TRBV4-1	TRBJ1-5	NA	NA	ASSQDLSTGMVGGQPQH
TRBV27	TRBJ2-3	TRBD2	NA	ASMPRGTSGNTDTQY
TRBV19	TRBJ2-2	TRBD2	NA	ASSYSGRNTGELF
TRBV9	TRBJ2-1	TRBD1	NA	ASSPTGQLYNEQF
TRBV6-1	TRBJ1-5	NA	NA	ASTRGDRDNQPQH
TRBV6-5	TRBJ2-2	NA	once	ASSLSANTGELF
TRBV30	TRBJ1-2	NA	NA	ACQRQATGT
TRBV13	TRBJ2-1	NA	NA	ASSLVGRTTVYNEQF
TRBV28	TRBJ1-3	NA	NA	ASKPPWAGSGNTIY
TRBV6-5	TRBJ2-2	NA	once	ASSYSCSGNTGELF
TRBV27	TRBJ2-1	TRBD2	NA	ASRLLAGFGNEQF
TRBV6-5	TRBJ1-4	NA	NA	ASSYRRGSNEKLF
TRBV19	TRBJ1-3	NA	once	ASSVRHVFSGNTIY
TRBV6-6	TRBJ1-6	TRBD1	NA	ASSYGTGTGLSPLH
TRBV5-1	TRBJ1-3	NA	NA	ASSLEPPGSSGNTIY
TRBV18	TRBJ1-1	TRBD1	NA	ASSPGQGVHTEAF
TRBV7-6	TRBJ1-5	NA	NA	ASSFLGSNQPQH
TRBV18	TRBJ2-3	TRBD2	once	ASSPGLASDTQY
TRBV5-4	NA	TRBD1	NA	ASRPGTGGTYEQY
TRBV5-1	TRBJ2-3	NA	once	ASSLTPIGTDTQY
TRBV6-5	TRBJ2-3	NA	NA	ASRPGSTDTQY
TRBV10-3	TRBJ2-2	TRBD1	once	AISGQGQGIGELF